This T cell receptor (beta chain) comes out of a study of T-cell memory formation after mild COVID-19. Study-wide results and limits: In second-wave clones peaking day 37, SARS-CoV-2 specificity remained unconfirmed.

TCR alpha and TCR beta cDNA libraries carrying sample barcodes and UMIs were produced by 5'RACE using constant-segment primers. TCRdb fed the 5' RACE reads into MiXCR, producing one record per CDR3 protein. The data show fewer than 350,000 distinct CDR3 sequences, 7.5% to 9.5% seen once. Trimming removed 0 bases at V and 9 bases at J, with 7 bases between. This CDR3 is built from 12 residues. The V gene's germline CDR1 is SGHRS and CDR2 YFSETQ. On this clonotype itself: Its cognate antigen is unknown.

The chain recombines TRBV5-1 with TRBJ2-1, with D possibly matching TRBD1 (6 bases). The clonotype originates from a man between 18 and 29 years old who had mild COVID-19 (a few samples of this study predate the infection). Cell type and time point are not known. The sample consisted of PBMCs or a T cell subset sorted from them (not recorded which). CDR3: CASSLEGGEQFF. Here the CDR3 DNA reads TGCGCCAGCAGCTTGGAAGGGGGTGAGCAGTTCTTC.